What follows is one TCR beta chain and its context. This clone has only one observation. What this receptor recognizes is not known. No per-base quality is available; no much larger clone lies one base away. Different DNA sequences within this sample yield the same CDR3. Reading the label with the study, this specimen's time point is: baseline before first vaccination. The vaccinee samples were drawn from two UK trials, COV001 and COV002, one of which was a single-blind randomized controlled phase 2/3 trial testing AZD1222 (ChAdOx1 nCoV-19) in healthy adults. Trial participant PBMC samples were collected at day 0 and day 28 after the second dose for TCRbeta chain sequencing. This record belongs to a study of T cell responses to AZD1222 COVID-19 vaccine (dated by TCRdb to the early 2020s). Background on the whole study: AZD1222 recipients with second doses at about 4 weeks or about 12 weeks were pooled, because spike-specific TCR depth and breadth did not differ between schedules. TCR sequencing covered roughly 230 trial participants: roughly 200 given two doses of AZD1222 and approximately 26 given two doses of MenACWY control vaccine. Enrollment into the trials was organized by age into subgroups of 18-55, 56-69 and 70-plus years, and those subgroups contained approximately 150, 30 and 60 TCR-sequenced participants, respectively. What the study reported, not specific to this receptor: In the small 56-69-year group, the increase in depth fell short of significance, most likely because of low power. A significant rise in spike-specific TCR breadth and depth was observed after two AZD1222 doses relative to day 0 and relative to MenACWY recipients. No day 14 peak-response samples were available, so repertoires were characterized only after the peak T cell response. Conclusions about previously exposed vaccinees are limited, since just five or six AZD1222 recipients were seropositive for SARS-CoV-2 at baseline. The vaccine-associated CD4 TCRs covered the entire spike protein, and the dominant responses fell in regions 160-218 and 743-854. Reportedly, close to half of the unique spike-specific TCRs recognized epitopes lying outside the regions that are mutated in the B.1.351 and B.1.1.7 variants. Participants were mostly white British and included more females than males, and it was suggested by the authors that clonal diversity may have been underestimated.

The CDR3 regions of human TCRbeta chains were subjected to immunosequencing. The source study handled its data this way. Repertoire TCRs were matched against a reference library of SARS-CoV-2-specific TCRs generated with the MIRA antigen-specificity platform. Breadth was defined as the fraction of unique TCRs that were SARS-CoV-2-associated, and depth was defined as the fraction of total T cells that were SARS-CoV-2-associated. Using the MIRA data, each spike-specific TCR was mapped to the spike region that the TCR reacts to and placed in a CD4 or CD8 class. Log10-transformed breadth and depth values were compared by one-way ANOVA with Sidak's multiple comparisons tests. This immuneACCESS table, as held by TCRdb, lists in-frame sequences with V and J called but not all clones. Of the missing ones, under half trace to an unresolved V gene in checked studies; the others have no known cause. V, J and clone size are those of that table, while D and trimming were read from the DNA. The sample table contains 150,000 to 200,000 clones; only one count was recorded for over 80% of them. The top ten clonotypes cover approximately 1.4% of the sample.

The specimen comprised peripheral blood, sampled on day 0 of AZD1222 vaccination. The source is an adult in good health.

The DNA sequence is given as TGTGCCAGCTCACCAAGTGGGGGTGACCAGCCCCAGCATTTT. This translates into CASSPSGGDQPQHF. The rearranged chain carries TRBV18 and TRBJ1-5, and TRBD1 may be the D gene, going by 5 matching bases. CDR1 and CDR2 (KGHSH, LQKENI) derive from the germline V gene. Inclusive of the bounding cysteine and phenylalanine, the CDR3 is 14 residues long. Only the CDR3 part of the read is kept: 42 bases, read in frame from the first base. Trimming removed 2 bases from V and 7 bases from J, leaving 12 bases between the germline ends.